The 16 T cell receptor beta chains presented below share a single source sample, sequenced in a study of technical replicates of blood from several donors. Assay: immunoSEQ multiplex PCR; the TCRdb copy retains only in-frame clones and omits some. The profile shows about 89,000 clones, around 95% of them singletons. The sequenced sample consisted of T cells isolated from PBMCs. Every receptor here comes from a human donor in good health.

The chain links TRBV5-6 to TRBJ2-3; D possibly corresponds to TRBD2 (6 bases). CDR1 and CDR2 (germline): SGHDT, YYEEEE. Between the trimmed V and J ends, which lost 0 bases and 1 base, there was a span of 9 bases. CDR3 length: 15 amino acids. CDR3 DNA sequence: TGTGCCAGCAGCTTGGCCTCTAGCGGCACAGATACGCAGTATTTT. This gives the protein CASSLASSGTDTQYF.

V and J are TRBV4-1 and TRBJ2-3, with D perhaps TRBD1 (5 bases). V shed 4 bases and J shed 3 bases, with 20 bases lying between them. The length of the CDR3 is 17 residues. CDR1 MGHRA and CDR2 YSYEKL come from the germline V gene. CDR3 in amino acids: CASSPVTFRDLTDTQYF. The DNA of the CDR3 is TGCGCCAGCAGCCCCGTAACCTTCAGGGATTTGACAGATACGCAGTATTTT.

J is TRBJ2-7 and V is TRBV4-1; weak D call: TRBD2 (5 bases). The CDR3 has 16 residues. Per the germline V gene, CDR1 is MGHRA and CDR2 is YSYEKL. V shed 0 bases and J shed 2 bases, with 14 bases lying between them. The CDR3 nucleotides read TGCGCCAGCAGCCAAGATTTTGAGGGATACACCTACGAGCAGTACTTC. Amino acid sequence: CASSQDFEGYTYEQYF.

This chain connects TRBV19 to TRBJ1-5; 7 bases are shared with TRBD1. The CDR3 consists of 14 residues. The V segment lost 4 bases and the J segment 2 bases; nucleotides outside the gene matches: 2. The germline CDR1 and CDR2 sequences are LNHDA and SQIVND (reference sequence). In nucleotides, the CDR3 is TGTGCCAGTAGTACCGGACAGGGCAATCAGCCCCAGCATTTT. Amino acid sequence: CASSTGQGNQPQHF.

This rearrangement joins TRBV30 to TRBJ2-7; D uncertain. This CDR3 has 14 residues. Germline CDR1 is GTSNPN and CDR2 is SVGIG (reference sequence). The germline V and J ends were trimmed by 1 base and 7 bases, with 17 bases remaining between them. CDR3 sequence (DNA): TGTGCCTGGAGTGCACTTCCCCCTAACGGGGAGCAGTACTTC. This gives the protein CAWSALPPNGEQYF.

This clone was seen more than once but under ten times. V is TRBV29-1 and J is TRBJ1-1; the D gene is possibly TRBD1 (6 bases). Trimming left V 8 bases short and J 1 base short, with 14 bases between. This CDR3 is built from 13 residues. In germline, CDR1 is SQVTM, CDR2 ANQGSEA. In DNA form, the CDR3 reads TGCAGCACCCGACAGGATACGAACACTGAAGCTTTCTTT. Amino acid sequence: CSTRQDTNTEAFF.

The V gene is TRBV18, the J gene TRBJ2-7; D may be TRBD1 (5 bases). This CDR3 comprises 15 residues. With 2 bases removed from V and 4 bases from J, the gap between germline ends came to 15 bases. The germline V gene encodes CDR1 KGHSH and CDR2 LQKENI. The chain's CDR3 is CASSPSYQGSYEQYF. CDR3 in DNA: TGTGCCAGCTCACCAAGTTACCAGGGTTCTTACGAGCAGTACTTC.

The CDR3 DNA reads TGTGCCAGCAGCGTAGGGATTGGGGGGTCTGGCTATGGCTACACCTTC. Its translation is CASSVGIGGSGYGYTF. The rearrangement joins TRBV9 to TRBJ1-2; D is perhaps TRBD1 (5 bases). CDR3 length: 16 amino acids. CDR1 is SGDLS and CDR2 is YYNGEE in the germline V gene. The V gene lost 0 bases and the J gene lost 4 bases, with 16 bases spanning the gap. Drawing the rest from reference TRBV9 and TRBJ1-2, the complete variable domain is DSGVTQTPKHLITATGQRVTLRCSPRSGDLSVYWYQQSLDQGLQFLIQYYNGEERAKGNILERFSAQQFPDLHSELNLSSLELGDSALYFCASSVGIGGSGYGYTFGSGTRLTVV.

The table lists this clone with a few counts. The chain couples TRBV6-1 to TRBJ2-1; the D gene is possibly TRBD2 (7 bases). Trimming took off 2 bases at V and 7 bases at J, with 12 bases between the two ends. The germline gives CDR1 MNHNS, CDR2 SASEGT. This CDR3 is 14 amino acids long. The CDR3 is CASSETGGMNEQFF. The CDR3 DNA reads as TGTGCCAGCAGTGAAACGGGGGGCATGAATGAGCAGTTCTTC.

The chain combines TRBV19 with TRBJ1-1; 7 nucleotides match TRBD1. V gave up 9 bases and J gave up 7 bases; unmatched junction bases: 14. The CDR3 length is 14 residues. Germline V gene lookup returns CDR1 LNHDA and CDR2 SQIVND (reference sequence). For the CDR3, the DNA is TGTGCCAGCAGAATGGGACAGCTTGGTAGTGAAGCTTTCTTT. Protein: CASRMGQLGSEAFF.

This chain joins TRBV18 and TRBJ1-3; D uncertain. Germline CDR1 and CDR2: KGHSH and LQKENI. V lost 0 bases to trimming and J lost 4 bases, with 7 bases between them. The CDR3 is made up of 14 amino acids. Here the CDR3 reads CASSPPSRGNTIYF. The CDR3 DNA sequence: TGTGCCAGCTCACCACCGAGTCGCGGAAACACCATATATTTT.

CDR3 loop: CASKPGNSNNEQFF. The CDR3 coding sequence is TGTGCCAGCAAGCCGGGGAACTCGAACAATGAGCAGTTCTTC. This rearrangement joins TRBV6-5 to TRBJ2-1; D might be TRBD2 (5 bases). The CDR3 contains 14 residues. CDR1 and CDR2 (germline): MNHEY, SVGAGI. The V and J ends lost 7 bases and 5 bases respectively, with 15 bases between them.

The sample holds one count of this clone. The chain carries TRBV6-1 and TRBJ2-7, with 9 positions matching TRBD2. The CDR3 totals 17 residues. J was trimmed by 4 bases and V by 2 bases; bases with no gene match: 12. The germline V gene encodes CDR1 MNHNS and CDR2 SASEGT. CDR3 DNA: TGTGCCAGCAGTGAATATGTGGGCGGGAGGGCCCGATACGAGCAGTACTTC. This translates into CASSEYVGGRARYEQYF.

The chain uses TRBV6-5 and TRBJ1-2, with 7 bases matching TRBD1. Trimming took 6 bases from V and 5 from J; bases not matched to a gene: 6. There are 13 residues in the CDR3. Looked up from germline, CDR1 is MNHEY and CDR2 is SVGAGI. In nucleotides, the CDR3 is TGTGCCAGCAGCCAGACAGGGAAGTATGGCTACACCTTC. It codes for CASSQTGKYGYTF.

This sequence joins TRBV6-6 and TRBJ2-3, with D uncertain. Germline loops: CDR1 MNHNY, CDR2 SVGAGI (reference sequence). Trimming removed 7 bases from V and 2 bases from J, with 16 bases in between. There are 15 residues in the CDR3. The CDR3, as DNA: TGTGCCAGCACCCCAGTGGTCCGATCCACAGATACGCAGTATTTT. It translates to CASTPVVRSTDTQYF.

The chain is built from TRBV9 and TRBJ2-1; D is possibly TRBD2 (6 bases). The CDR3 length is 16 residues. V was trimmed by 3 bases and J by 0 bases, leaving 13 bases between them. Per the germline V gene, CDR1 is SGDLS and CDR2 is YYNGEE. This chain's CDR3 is CASSALGGLSYNEQFF. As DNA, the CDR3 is TGTGCCAGCAGCGCCCTCGGGGGACTCTCCTACAATGAGCAGTTCTTC.